The rows below give T cell receptor beta chains drawn from one sample of a study of OX40 agonist ivuxolimab in advanced cancers. The data were produced by immunoSEQ multiplex PCR, yet TCRdb's version contains in-frame clones alone and is incomplete. The sample lists approximately 87,000 clones, roughly 90% occurring once. Sequenced material: CD4+ or CD8+ T cells sorted from blood, taken in a trial of the OX40 agonist ivuxolimab. These receptors were collected from an adult with an advanced solid tumor such as melanoma, head and neck, liver or kidney cancer. Both conserved end residues are part of each CDR3. The order of the fields is V gene, clone size, D gene, J gene, CDR3 protein, CDR3 DNA. A D gene is named only where the DNA matches it firmly. Rows give clone size only sometimes, using once, few, many, or a class for an expanded clone.

>TRBV19|once|NA|TRBJ1-4
CASSTDSEPNEKLFF
TGTGCCAGTAGTACCGACAGTGAACCTAATGAAAAACTGTTTTTT
>TRBV10-1|NA|TRBD1|TRBJ2-2
CASSESTKGQGYNGELFF
TGCGCCAGCAGTGAGTCAACAAAAGGACAGGGGTACAACGGGGAGCTGTTTTTT
>TRBV9|NA|TRBD2|TRBJ2-1
CASSVESGGAVEQFF
TGTGCCAGCAGCGTAGAGAGCGGGGGGGCGGTTGAGCAGTTCTTC
>TRBV6-7|NA|NA|TRBJ1-4
CASGHLGVEKLFF
TGTGCCAGCGGGCATCTGGGGGTCGAAAAACTGTTTTTT
>TRBV4-1|NA|NA|TRBJ1-2
CASSQASSYTF
TGCGCCAGCAGCCAAGCGTCGAGCTACACCTTC
>TRBV27|NA|TRBD2|TRBJ2-1
CASSLVAGTINEQFF
TGTGCCAGCAGTTTGGTAGCGGGGACTATTAATGAGCAGTTCTTC
>TRBV23-1|NA|TRBD1|TRBJ1-3
CASSHRGPGNTIYF
TGCGCCAGCAGTCACAGGGGGCCTGGAAACACCATATATTTT
>TRBV4-3|NA|NA|TRBJ2-7
CASSLGPDTSYEQYF
TGCGCCAGCAGCCTAGGCCCGGACACCTCCTACGAGCAGTACTTC
>TRBV27|NA|NA|TRBJ1-5
CASSLSGGREHF
TGTGCCAGCAGTTTATCTGGGGGCAGGGAGCATTTT
>TRBV27|NA|NA|TRBJ1-6
CASSGGGYSPLHF
TGTGCCAGCAGTGGGGGGGGATATTCACCCCTCCACTTT
>TRBV27|NA|TRBD2|TRBJ2-1
CASSLTSGSYNEQFF
TGTGCCAGCAGTTTGACTAGCGGCTCCTACAATGAGCAGTTCTTC
>TRBV11-2|NA|NA|TRBJ1-1
CASSLDWGAEAFF
TGTGCCAGCAGCTTAGATTGGGGGGCTGAAGCTTTCTTT
>TRBV4-1|NA|NA|TRBJ1-2
CASSQGGDNGYTF
TGCGCCAGCAGCCAAGGAGGGGATAATGGCTACACCTTC
>TRBV6-1|NA|TRBD2|TRBJ2-2
CASSSLAGAGELFF
TGTGCCAGCAGTTCACTAGCGGGAGCTGGGGAGCTGTTTTTT
>TRBV6-6|NA|TRBD1|TRBJ2-7
CASSTNRGRSSYEQYF
TGTGCCAGCAGTACAAACAGGGGTCGGAGCTCCTACGAGCAGTACTTC
>TRBV7-3|NA|NA|TRBJ2-3
CASSLKGGGTDTQYF
TGTGCCAGCAGCTTAAAAGGTGGCGGCACAGATACGCAGTATTTT
>TRBV6-6|NA|TRBD2|TRBJ2-7
CASIGGRGTYEQYF
TGTGCCAGCATTGGCGGGAGGGGAACCTACGAGCAGTACTTC
>TRBV27|NA|NA|TRBJ2-7
CASSLHRAYEQYF
TGTGCCAGCAGTTTACACAGGGCCTACGAGCAGTACTTC
>TRBV29-1|NA|NA|TRBJ2-2
CSVGGGAGELFF
TGCAGCGTTGGCGGAGGGGCCGGGGAGCTGTTTTTT
>TRBV21-1|once|NA|TRBJ1-2
CASSSEAGAEYGYTF
TGTGCCAGCAGCTCAGAAGCAGGGGCAGAATATGGCTACACCTTC
>TRBV4-2|NA|NA|TRBJ1-2
CASSQGEGIDYGYTF
TGTGCCAGCAGCCAGGGGGAGGGCATCGACTATGGCTACACCTTC
>TRBV19|NA|NA|TRBJ2-7
CASSMGQGLVYEQYF
TGTGCCAGTAGTATGGGGCAGGGGCTAGTCTACGAGCAGTACTTC
>TRBV7-8|NA|NA|TRBJ1-3
CASSFGKGSGNTIYF
TGTGCCAGCAGCTTCGGAAAGGGCTCTGGAAACACCATATATTTT
>TRBV9|NA|TRBD1|TRBJ2-1
CASSAGQGSEQFF
TGTGCCAGCAGCGCGGGACAGGGAAGTGAGCAGTTCTTC
>TRBV7-9|NA|TRBD1|TRBJ1-5
CASSLAGTAYSNQPQHF
TGTGCCAGCAGCTTAGCCGGGACAGCATATAGCAATCAGCCCCAGCATTTT
>TRBV7-9|NA|TRBD1|TRBJ1-1
CASGSTGVEAFF
TGTGCCAGCGGTAGTACAGGGGTTGAAGCTTTCTTT
>TRBV27|once|TRBD1|TRBJ2-1
CASSPFSQGAEQFF
TGTGCCAGCAGTCCCTTTAGTCAGGGGGCGGAGCAGTTCTTC
>TRBV27|NA|TRBD1|TRBJ1-2
CASSFSILATGQYGYTF
TGTGCCAGCAGTTTTTCCATCCTCGCGACAGGGCAATATGGCTACACCTTC
>TRBV5-1|few|NA|TRBJ2-1
CASSSRAVGLHGEQFF
TGCGCCAGCAGCTCGAGGGCTGTGGGGTTACACGGTGAGCAGTTCTTC
>TRBV4-1|NA|NA|TRBJ2-5
CASSPRYQETQYF
TGCGCCAGCAGCCCTCGGTACCAAGAGACCCAGTACTTC
>TRBV5-1|once|NA|TRBJ2-3
CASSTNTDTQYF
TGCGCCAGCAGTACTAACACAGATACGCAGTATTTT
>TRBV11-2|NA|NA|TRBJ2-1
CASSSTGTFEQFF
TGTGCCAGCAGCTCAACCGGGACTTTTGAGCAGTTCTTC
>TRBV28|NA|NA|TRBJ1-1
CASFSPASGPEAFF
TGTGCCAGTTTCTCTCCGGCCTCGGGACCTGAAGCTTTCTTT
>TRBV27|NA|NA|TRBJ1-2
CASSYRPGTLYGYTF
TGTGCCAGCAGTTATCGCCCCGGGACACTCTATGGCTACACCTTC
>TRBV2|NA|TRBD1|TRBJ1-2
CASSPGTGAYGYTF
TGTGCCAGCAGCCCCGGGACAGGAGCCTATGGCTACACCTTC
>TRBV4-1|once|TRBD1|TRBJ1-4
CASSQETPGQGEKLFF
TGCGCCAGCAGCCAAGAGACCCCGGGACAGGGGGAAAAACTGTTTTTT
>TRBV27|NA|TRBD1|TRBJ2-2
CASTTGSRYTGELFF
TGTGCCAGCACGACAGGGAGTCGGTACACCGGGGAGCTGTTTTTT
>TRBV10-2|NA|NA|TRBJ1-1
CASSPEGAEAFF
TGCGCCAGCAGTCCTGAAGGGGCTGAAGCTTTCTTT
>TRBV18|NA|TRBD2|TRBJ2-3
CASSLTAGGPDTQYF
TGTGCCAGCTCACTAACAGCGGGAGGGCCAGATACGCAGTATTTT
>TRBV27|once|TRBD2|TRBJ2-1
CASSLGPSGLLNEQFF
TGTGCCAGCAGTTTGGGTCCTAGCGGGTTACTTAATGAGCAGTTCTTC
>TRBV15|once|TRBD1|TRBJ2-7
CATSRATGDEQYF
TGTGCCACCAGCAGAGCAACAGGGGACGAGCAGTACTTC
>TRBV7-8|NA|TRBD1|TRBJ1-5
CASSLVQGASNQPQHF
TGTGCCAGCAGCTTAGTACAGGGGGCAAGCAATCAGCCCCAGCATTTT
>TRBV10-3|NA|TRBD2|TRBJ2-1
CAISEETSGRYNEQFF
TGTGCCATCAGTGAGGAGACTAGCGGGAGGTACAATGAGCAGTTCTTC
>TRBV29-1|NA|NA|TRBJ2-6
CSVEGGANVLTF
TGCAGCGTTGAAGGTGGGGCCAACGTCCTGACTTTC
>TRBV13|NA|TRBD2|TRBJ2-1
CASSPRLAGGNEQFF
TGTGCCAGCAGCCCTCGACTAGCGGGGGGCAATGAGCAGTTCTTC
>TRBV7-3|NA|NA|TRBJ2-3
CASSLSDTQYF
TGTGCCAGCAGCCTTAGCGATACGCAGTATTTT
>TRBV5-1|once|TRBD2|TRBJ2-3
CASSFRLAGGQRRDTQYF
TGCGCCAGCAGCTTCCGACTAGCGGGGGGCCAGCGACGAGATACGCAGTATTTT
>TRBV6-6|NA|TRBD1|TRBJ2-7
CASSDRGGYEQYF
TGTGCCAGCAGTGACAGGGGCGGCTACGAGCAGTACTTC
>TRBV19|NA|NA|TRBJ1-2
CASRQGSGYTF
TGTGCCAGTAGACAGGGTTCAGGCTACACCTTC
>TRBV7-9|NA|TRBD1|TRBJ2-7
CASSSTGAGTGYEQYF
TGTGCCAGCAGCTCGACCGGGGCCGGGACAGGGTACGAGCAGTACTTC
>TRBV2|NA|TRBD2|TRBJ2-1
CASIRPLADDQFF
TGTGCCAGCATACGCCCCCTAGCGGATGACCAGTTCTTC
>TRBV6-5|NA|NA|TRBJ2-7
CASSPNGVYEQYF
TGTGCCAGCAGCCCCAACGGGGTCTACGAGCAGTACTTC
>TRBV9|NA|TRBD1|TRBJ1-2
CASSVRQGADGYTF
TGTGCCAGCAGCGTCCGACAGGGGGCAGATGGCTACACCTTC
>TRBV19|NA|NA|TRBJ1-1
CASISEGSNTEAFF
TGTGCCAGTATAAGTGAGGGCTCGAACACTGAAGCTTTCTTT
>TRBV6-9|NA|TRBD1|TRBJ2-7
CASSLGQTYEQYF
TGTGCCAGCAGTTTGGGACAGACCTACGAGCAGTACTTC